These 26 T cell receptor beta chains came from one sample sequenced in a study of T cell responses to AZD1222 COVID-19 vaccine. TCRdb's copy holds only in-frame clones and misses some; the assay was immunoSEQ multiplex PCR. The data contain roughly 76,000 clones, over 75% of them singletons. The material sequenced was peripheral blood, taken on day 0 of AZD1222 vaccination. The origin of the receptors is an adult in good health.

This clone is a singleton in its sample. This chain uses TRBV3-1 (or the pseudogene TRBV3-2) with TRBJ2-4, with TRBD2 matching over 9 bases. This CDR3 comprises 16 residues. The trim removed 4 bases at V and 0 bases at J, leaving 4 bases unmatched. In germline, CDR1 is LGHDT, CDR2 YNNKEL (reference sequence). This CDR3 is CASSPAGGLAKNIQYF. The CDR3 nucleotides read TGTGCCAGCAGCCCAGCGGGGGGCTTAGCCAAAAACATTCAGTACTTC.

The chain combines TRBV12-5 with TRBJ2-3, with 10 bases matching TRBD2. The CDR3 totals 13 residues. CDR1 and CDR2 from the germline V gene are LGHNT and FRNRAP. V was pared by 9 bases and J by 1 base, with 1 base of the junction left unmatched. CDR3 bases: TGTGCTAGCCTAGCGGGAGGCACAGATACGCAGTATTTT. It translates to CASLAGGTDTQYF.

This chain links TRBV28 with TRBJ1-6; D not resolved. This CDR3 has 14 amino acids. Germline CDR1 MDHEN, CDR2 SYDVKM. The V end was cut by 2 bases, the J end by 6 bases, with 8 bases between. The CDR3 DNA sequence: TGTGCCAGCAGTTTAGCAGGACCTAATTCACCCCTCCACTTT. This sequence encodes CASSLAGPNSPLHF.

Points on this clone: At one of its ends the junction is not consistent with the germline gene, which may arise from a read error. The CDR3 region has the DNA TGTGCCAGCTCGGGGGGGTATAATTCACCCCTCTACTTT. It is translated as CASSGGYNSPLYF. The rearrangement links TRBV7-2 to TRBJ1-6; a possible D gene is TRBD1 (5 bases). Germline values: CDR1 SGHTA, CDR2 FQGNSA. This CDR3 comprises 13 residues.

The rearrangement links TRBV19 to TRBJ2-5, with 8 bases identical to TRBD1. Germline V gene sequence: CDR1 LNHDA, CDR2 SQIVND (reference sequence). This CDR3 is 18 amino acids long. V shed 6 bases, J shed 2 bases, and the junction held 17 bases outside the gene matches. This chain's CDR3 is CASSTGGLYSLTQETQYF. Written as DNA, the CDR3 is TGTGCCAGTAGCACAGGGGGTCTGTACTCACTAACTCAAGAGACCCAGTACTTC.

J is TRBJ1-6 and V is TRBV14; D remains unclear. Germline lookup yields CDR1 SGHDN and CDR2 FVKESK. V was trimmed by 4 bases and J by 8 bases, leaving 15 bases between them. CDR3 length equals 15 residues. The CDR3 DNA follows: TGTGCCAGCAGCCCAAGGAATCCCCGAGATTCACCCCTCCACTTT. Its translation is CASSPRNPRDSPLHF.

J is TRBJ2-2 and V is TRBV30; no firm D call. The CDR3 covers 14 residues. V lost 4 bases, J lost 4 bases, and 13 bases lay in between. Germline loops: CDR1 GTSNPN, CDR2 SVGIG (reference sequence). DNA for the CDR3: TGTGCCTGGAATCAAGGCTTCTCCACCGGGGAGCTGTTTTTT. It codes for CAWNQGFSTGELFF.

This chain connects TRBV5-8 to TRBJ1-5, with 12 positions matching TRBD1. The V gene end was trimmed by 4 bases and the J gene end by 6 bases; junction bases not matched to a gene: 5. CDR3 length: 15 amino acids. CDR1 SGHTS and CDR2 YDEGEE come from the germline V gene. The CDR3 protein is CASSRDRGLSQPQHF. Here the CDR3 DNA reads TGTGCCAGCAGCCGGGACAGGGGGCTGAGTCAGCCCCAGCATTTT.

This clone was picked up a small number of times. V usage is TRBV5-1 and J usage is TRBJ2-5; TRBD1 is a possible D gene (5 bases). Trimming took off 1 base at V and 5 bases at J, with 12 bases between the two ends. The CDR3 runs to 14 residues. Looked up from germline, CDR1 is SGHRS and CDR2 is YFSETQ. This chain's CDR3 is CASSLSPGSETQYF. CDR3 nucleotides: TGCGCCAGCAGCTTGTCCCCAGGGTCCGAGACCCAGTACTTC. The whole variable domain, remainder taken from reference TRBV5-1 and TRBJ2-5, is KAGVTQTPRYLIKTRGQQVTLSCSPISGHRSVSWYQQTPGQGLQFLFEYFSETQRNKGNFPGRFSGRQFSNSRSEMNVSTLELGDSALYLCASSLSPGSETQYFGPGTRLLVL.

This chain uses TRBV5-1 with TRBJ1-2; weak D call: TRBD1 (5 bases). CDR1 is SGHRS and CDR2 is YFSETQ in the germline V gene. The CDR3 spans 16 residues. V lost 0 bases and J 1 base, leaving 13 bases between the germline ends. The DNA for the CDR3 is TGCGCCAGCAGCTTGGAAGGTAGGGGCATTAACTATGGCTACACCTTC. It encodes CASSLEGRGINYGYTF. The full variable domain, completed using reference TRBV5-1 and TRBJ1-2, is KAGVTQTPRYLIKTRGQQVTLSCSPISGHRSVSWYQQTPGQGLQFLFEYFSETQRNKGNFPGRFSGRQFSNSRSEMNVSTLELGDSALYLCASSLEGRGINYGYTFGSGTRLTVV.

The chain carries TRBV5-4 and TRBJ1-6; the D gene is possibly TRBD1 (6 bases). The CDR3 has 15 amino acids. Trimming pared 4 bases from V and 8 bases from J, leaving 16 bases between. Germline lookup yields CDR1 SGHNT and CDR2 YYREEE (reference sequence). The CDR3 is CASSPGGGLDSPLHF. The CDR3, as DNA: TGTGCCAGCAGCCCCGGCGGGGGGCTAGATTCACCCCTCCACTTT. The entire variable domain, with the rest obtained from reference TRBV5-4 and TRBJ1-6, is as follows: ETGVTQSPTHLIKTRGQQVTLRCSSQSGHNTVSWYQQALGQGPQFIFQYYREEENGRGNFPPRFSGLQFPNYSSELNVNALELDDSALYLCASSPGGGLDSPLHFGNGTRLTVT.

Written as DNA, the CDR3 is TGTGCCAGCAGCCAACGACTAGCGGGGCCCTACGAGCAGTACTTC. Protein sequence: CASSQRLAGPYEQYF. The chain joins TRBV14 to TRBJ2-7, with TRBD2 matching 11 bases. The trim removed 2 bases at V and 2 bases at J, leaving 2 bases unmatched. The CDR3 is 15 residues long. Per germline, CDR1 SGHDN and CDR2 FVKESK.

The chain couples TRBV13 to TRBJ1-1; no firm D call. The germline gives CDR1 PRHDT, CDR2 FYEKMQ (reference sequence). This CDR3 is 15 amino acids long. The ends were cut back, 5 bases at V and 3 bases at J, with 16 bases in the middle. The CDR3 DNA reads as TGTGCCAGCAGCCTCAACTCGGGAGGTGACACTGAAGCTTTCTTT. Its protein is CASSLNSGGDTEAFF.

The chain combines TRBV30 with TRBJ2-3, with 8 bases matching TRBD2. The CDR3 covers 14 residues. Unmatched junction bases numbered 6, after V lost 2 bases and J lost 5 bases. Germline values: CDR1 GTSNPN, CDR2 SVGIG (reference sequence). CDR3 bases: TGTGCCTGGAGTCCCTGGCTAGCGGGAGATACGCAGTATTTT. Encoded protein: CAWSPWLAGDTQYF.

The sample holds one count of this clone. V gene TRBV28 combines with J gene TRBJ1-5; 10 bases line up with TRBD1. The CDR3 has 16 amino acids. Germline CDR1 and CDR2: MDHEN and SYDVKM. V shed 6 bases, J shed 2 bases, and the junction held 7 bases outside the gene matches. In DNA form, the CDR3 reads TGTGCCAGCAGCCCGGACAGGGGGTTTCGCAATCAGCCCCAGCATTTT. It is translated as CASSPDRGFRNQPQHF.

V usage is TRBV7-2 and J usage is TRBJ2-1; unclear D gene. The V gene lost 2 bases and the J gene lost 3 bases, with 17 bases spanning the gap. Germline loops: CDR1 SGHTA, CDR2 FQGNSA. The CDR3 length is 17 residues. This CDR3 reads CASSLQPPGSSYNEQFF. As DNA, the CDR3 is TGTGCCAGCAGCTTACAACCCCCAGGTTCGAGCTACAATGAGCAGTTCTTC.

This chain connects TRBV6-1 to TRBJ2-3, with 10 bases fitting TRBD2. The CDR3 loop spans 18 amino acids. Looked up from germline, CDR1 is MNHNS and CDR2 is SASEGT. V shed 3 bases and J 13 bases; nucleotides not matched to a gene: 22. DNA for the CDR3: TGTGCCAGCAGTGATCTCGTGGGGTTGCCTAGCGGGGGACCCAGGAAGTATTTT. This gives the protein CASSDLVGLPSGGPRKYF.

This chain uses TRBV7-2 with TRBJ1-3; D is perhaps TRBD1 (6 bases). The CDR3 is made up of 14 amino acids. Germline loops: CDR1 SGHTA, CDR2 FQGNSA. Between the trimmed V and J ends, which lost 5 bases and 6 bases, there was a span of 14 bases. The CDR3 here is CASSRPPGENTIYF. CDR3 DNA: TGTGCCAGCAGCCGCCCCCCAGGGGAAAACACCATATATTTT.

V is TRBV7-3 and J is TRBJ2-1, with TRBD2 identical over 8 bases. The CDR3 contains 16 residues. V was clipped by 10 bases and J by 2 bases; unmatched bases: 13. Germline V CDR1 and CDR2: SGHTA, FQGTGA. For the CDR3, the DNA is TGTGCCACCTCCCCCGCGGGAGGAGGGGCCTACAATGAGCAGTTCTTC. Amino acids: CATSPAGGGAYNEQFF.

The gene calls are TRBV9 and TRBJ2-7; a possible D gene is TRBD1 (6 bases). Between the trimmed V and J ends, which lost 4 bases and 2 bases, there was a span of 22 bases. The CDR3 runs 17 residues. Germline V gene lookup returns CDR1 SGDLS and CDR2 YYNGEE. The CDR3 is CASSPLPQGTATYEQYF. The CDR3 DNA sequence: TGTGCCAGCAGCCCGCTGCCTCAGGGGACCGCTACCTACGAGCAGTACTTC. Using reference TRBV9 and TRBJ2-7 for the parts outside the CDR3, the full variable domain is DSGVTQTPKHLITATGQRVTLRCSPRSGDLSVYWYQQSLDQGLQFLIQYYNGEERAKGNILERFSAQQFPDLHSELNLSSLELGDSALYFCASSPLPQGTATYEQYFGPGTRLTVT.

DNA of the CDR3: TGTGCCAGCAGTGGGGGGGGAAGCAATCAGCCCCAGCATTTT. Residues: CASSGGGSNQPQHF. The rearrangement links TRBV2 to TRBJ1-5; a weak D match, TRBD1 (5 bases). Germline V gene sequence: CDR1 SNHLY, CDR2 FYNNEI. The V end was cut by 4 bases, the J end by 1 base, with 8 bases between. The CDR3 runs 14 residues.

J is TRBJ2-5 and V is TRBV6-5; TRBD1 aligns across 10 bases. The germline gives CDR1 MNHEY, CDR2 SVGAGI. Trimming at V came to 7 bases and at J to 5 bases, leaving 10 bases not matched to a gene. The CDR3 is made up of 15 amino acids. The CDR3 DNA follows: TGTGCCAGCATTCCTCAGGGGACAGGGGACGAGACCCAGTACTTC. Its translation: CASIPQGTGDETQYF.

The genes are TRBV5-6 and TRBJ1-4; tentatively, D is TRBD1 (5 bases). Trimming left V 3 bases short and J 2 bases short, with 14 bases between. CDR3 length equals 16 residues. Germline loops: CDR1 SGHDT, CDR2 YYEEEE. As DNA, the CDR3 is TGTGCCAGCAGCTCCCGGTCAGCAGGGACTAATGAAAAACTGTTTTTT. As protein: CASSSRSAGTNEKLFF. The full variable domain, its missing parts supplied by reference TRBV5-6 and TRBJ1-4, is DAGVTQSPTHLIKTRGQQVTLRCSPKSGHDTVSWYQQALGQGPQFIFQYYEEEERQRGNFPDRFSGHQFPNYSSELNVNALLLGDSALYLCASSSRSAGTNEKLFFGSGTQLSVL.

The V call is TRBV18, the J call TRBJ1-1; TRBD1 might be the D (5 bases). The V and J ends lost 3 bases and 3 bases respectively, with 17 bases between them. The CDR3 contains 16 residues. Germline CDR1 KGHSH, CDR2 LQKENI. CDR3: CASSPDKRVWDTEAFF. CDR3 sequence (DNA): TGTGCCAGCTCACCGGACAAAAGGGTGTGGGACACTGAAGCTTTCTTT.

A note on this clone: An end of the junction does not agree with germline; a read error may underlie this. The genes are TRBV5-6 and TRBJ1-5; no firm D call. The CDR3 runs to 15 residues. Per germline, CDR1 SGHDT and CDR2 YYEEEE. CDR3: CASSLGARLNLPQHF. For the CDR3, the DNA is TGTGCCAGCAGCTTGGGGGCCAGGCTGAATCTGCCCCAGCATTTT.

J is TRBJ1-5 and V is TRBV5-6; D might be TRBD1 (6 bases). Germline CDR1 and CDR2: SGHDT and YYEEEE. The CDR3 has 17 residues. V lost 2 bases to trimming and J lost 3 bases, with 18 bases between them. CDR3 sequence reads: CASSFGGLRGHNQPQHF. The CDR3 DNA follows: TGTGCCAGCAGCTTTGGGGGCCTTCGGGGCCACAATCAGCCCCAGCATTTT.